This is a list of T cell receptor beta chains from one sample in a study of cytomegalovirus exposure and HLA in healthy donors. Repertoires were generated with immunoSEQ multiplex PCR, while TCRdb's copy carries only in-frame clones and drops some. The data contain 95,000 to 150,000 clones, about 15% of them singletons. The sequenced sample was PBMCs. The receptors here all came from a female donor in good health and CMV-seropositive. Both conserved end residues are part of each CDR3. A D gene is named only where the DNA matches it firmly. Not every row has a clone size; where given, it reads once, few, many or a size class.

cdr3_aa: CASSQDLSYLGSAQHF; cdr3_nt: TGCGCCAGCAGCCAAGATCTCTCTTATCTTGGGAGCGCCCAGCATTTT; j_call: TRBJ1-5; clone_size: few; cdr3_length: 16; v_call: TRBV4-3; d_call: .
cdr3_aa: CASRGLAGVRETQYF; cdr3_nt: TGTGCCAGCAGAGGCTTAGCGGGAGTGAGAGAGACCCAGTACTTC; j_call: TRBJ2-5; clone_size: .; cdr3_length: 15; v_call: TRBV2; d_call: TRBD2
cdr3_aa: CASSQEAGYGYTF; cdr3_nt: TGCGCCAGCAGCCAAGAAGCGGGGTATGGCTACACCTTC; j_call: TRBJ1-2; clone_size: few; cdr3_length: 13; v_call: TRBV4-3; d_call: .
cdr3_aa: CASSVGGGSGGLGYEQYF; cdr3_nt: TGTGCCAGCAGCGTAGGGGGTGGTAGCGGGGGGCTGGGTTACGAGCAGTACTTC; j_call: TRBJ2-7; clone_size: few; cdr3_length: 18; v_call: TRBV9; d_call: TRBD2
cdr3_aa: CASGSPYEQYF; cdr3_nt: TGTGCCAGCGGGAGCCCTTACGAGCAGTACTTC; j_call: TRBJ2-7; clone_size: few; cdr3_length: 11; v_call: TRBV2; d_call: .
cdr3_aa: CSVIGRGGSNNEKLFF; cdr3_nt: TGCAGCGTTATCGGTCGGGGGGGATCAAATAATGAAAAACTGTTTTTT; j_call: TRBJ1-4; clone_size: once; cdr3_length: 16; v_call: TRBV29-1; d_call: .
cdr3_aa: CASRRGLAGGPPDTQYF; cdr3_nt: TGCGCCAGCAGACGAGGACTAGCGGGAGGGCCTCCAGATACGCAGTATTTT; j_call: TRBJ2-3; clone_size: .; cdr3_length: 17; v_call: TRBV4-1; d_call: TRBD2
cdr3_aa: CASSSGGSGANVLTF; cdr3_nt: TGTGCCAGCAGCTCAGGGGGCTCTGGGGCCAACGTCCTGACTTTC; j_call: TRBJ2-6; clone_size: .; cdr3_length: 15; v_call: TRBV5-4; d_call: TRBD1
cdr3_aa: CASSFLDRAGEQYF; cdr3_nt: TGTGCCAGCAGTTTTTTGGACAGGGCGGGAGAGCAGTACTTC; j_call: TRBJ2-7; clone_size: .; cdr3_length: 14; v_call: TRBV27; d_call: TRBD1
cdr3_aa: CASSLNGLAGYEQYF; cdr3_nt: TGTGCCAGCAGTTTAAATGGGCTAGCGGGCTACGAGCAGTACTTC; j_call: TRBJ2-7; clone_size: .; cdr3_length: 15; v_call: TRBV27; d_call: TRBD2
cdr3_aa: CASSLLLAGYNEQFF; cdr3_nt: TGTGCCAGCAGCTTATTGCTAGCGGGATACAATGAGCAGTTCTTC; j_call: TRBJ2-1; clone_size: few; cdr3_length: 15; v_call: TRBV7-3; d_call: TRBD2
cdr3_aa: CASSLRQGDEKLFF; cdr3_nt: TGTGCCAGCAGCTTAAGACAGGGGGATGAAAAACTGTTTTTT; j_call: TRBJ1-4; clone_size: few; cdr3_length: 14; v_call: TRBV7-2; d_call: TRBD1
cdr3_aa: CASSHSMLHPGEETQYF; cdr3_nt: TGCGCCAGCAGCCACTCCATGCTACACCCAGGGGAAGAGACCCAGTACTTC; j_call: TRBJ2-5; clone_size: .; cdr3_length: 17; v_call: TRBV4-1; d_call: .
cdr3_aa: CASGLVQNEQFF; cdr3_nt: TGTGCTAGTGGTTTGGTACAGAATGAGCAGTTCTTC; j_call: TRBJ2-1; clone_size: .; cdr3_length: 12; v_call: TRBV12-5; d_call: .
cdr3_aa: CASGIRTGGYSNQPQHF; cdr3_nt: TGTGCCAGCGGTATCAGGACAGGGGGTTATAGCAATCAGCCCCAGCATTTT; j_call: TRBJ1-5; clone_size: .; cdr3_length: 17; v_call: TRBV28; d_call: TRBD1
cdr3_aa: CASSQDGGQGFNEQFF; cdr3_nt: TGCGCCAGCAGCCAAGATGGGGGACAGGGATTCAATGAGCAGTTCTTC; j_call: TRBJ2-1; clone_size: .; cdr3_length: 16; v_call: TRBV4-3; d_call: TRBD1
cdr3_aa: CASSQAPYGTSNTGELFF; cdr3_nt: TGCGCCAGCAGCCAAGCCCCGTACGGGACTTCGAACACCGGGGAGCTGTTTTTT; j_call: TRBJ2-2; clone_size: .; cdr3_length: 18; v_call: TRBV4-3; d_call: .
cdr3_aa: CASSQVAGAGNTIYF; cdr3_nt: TGCGCCAGCAGCCAAGTTGCGGGGGCTGGAAACACCATATATTTT; j_call: TRBJ1-3; clone_size: few; cdr3_length: 15; v_call: TRBV4-3; d_call: .
cdr3_aa: CAWSLNEQFF; cdr3_nt: TGTGCCTGGAGTCTCAATGAGCAGTTCTTC; j_call: TRBJ2-1; clone_size: .; cdr3_length: 10; v_call: TRBV30; d_call: .
cdr3_aa: CASSDAGQGYEQYF; cdr3_nt: TGCGCCAGCAGTGATGCGGGACAGGGATACGAGCAGTACTTC; j_call: TRBJ2-7; clone_size: few; cdr3_length: 14; v_call: TRBV10-2; d_call: TRBD1
cdr3_aa: CASSRPREGNNEQFF; cdr3_nt: TGTGCCAGCAGCCGGCCGCGGGAGGGGAACAATGAGCAGTTCTTC; j_call: TRBJ2-1; clone_size: .; cdr3_length: 15; v_call: TRBV5-4; d_call: TRBD2
cdr3_aa: CASRVKRDRTDTQYF; cdr3_nt: TGTGCCAGCAGGGTTAAGCGGGACCGCACAGATACGCAGTATTTT; j_call: TRBJ2-3; clone_size: once; cdr3_length: 15; v_call: TRBV2; d_call: TRBD2
cdr3_aa: CASLKIPGQGVTDTQYF; cdr3_nt: TGTGCCAGCCTCAAAATTCCGGGACAGGGGGTCACAGATACGCAGTATTTT; j_call: TRBJ2-3; clone_size: few; cdr3_length: 17; v_call: TRBV2; d_call: TRBD1
cdr3_aa: CASSLFEGGPYEQYF; cdr3_nt: TGTGCCAGCAGCTTATTTGAAGGTGGGCCCTACGAGCAGTACTTC; j_call: TRBJ2-7; clone_size: .; cdr3_length: 15; v_call: TRBV13; d_call: .
cdr3_aa: CASSRYDPGTDTQYF; cdr3_nt: TGTGCCAGCTCACGTTACGACCCAGGGACAGATACGCAGTATTTT; j_call: TRBJ2-3; clone_size: few; cdr3_length: 15; v_call: TRBV18; d_call: .
cdr3_aa: CASSPGGADYYEQYF; cdr3_nt: TGTGCCAGCTCACCTGGCGGGGCCGATTACTACGAGCAGTACTTC; j_call: TRBJ2-7; clone_size: few; cdr3_length: 15; v_call: TRBV18; d_call: .
cdr3_aa: CASRLAGGRETQYF; cdr3_nt: TGTGCCAGCAGACTAGCGGGAGGGCGAGAGACCCAGTACTTC; j_call: TRBJ2-5; clone_size: few; cdr3_length: 14; v_call: TRBV7-2; d_call: TRBD2
cdr3_aa: CASSRGQGRYEQYF; cdr3_nt: TGTGCCAGCAGCCGAGGACAGGGTAGATACGAGCAGTACTTC; j_call: TRBJ2-7; clone_size: few; cdr3_length: 14; v_call: TRBV7-2; d_call: TRBD1
cdr3_aa: CASSKGLGASNEQYF; cdr3_nt: TGTGCCAGCAGTAAGGGACTAGGAGCCTCCAACGAGCAGTACTTC; j_call: TRBJ2-7; clone_size: .; cdr3_length: 15; v_call: TRBV6-5; d_call: TRBD2
cdr3_aa: CASSHDRVNNEKLFF; cdr3_nt: TGTGCCAGCAGTCATGACAGGGTCAATAATGAAAAACTGTTTTTT; j_call: TRBJ1-4; clone_size: .; cdr3_length: 15; v_call: TRBV6-5; d_call: TRBD1
cdr3_aa: CASSYPLGRAFF; cdr3_nt: TGTGCCAGCAGTTACCCCCTGGGGAGAGCTTTCTTT; j_call: TRBJ1-1; clone_size: few; cdr3_length: 12; v_call: TRBV6-5; d_call: .
cdr3_aa: CASSLSGGLYNEQFF; cdr3_nt: TGTGCCAGCAGCTTAAGCGGGGGGCTCTACAATGAGCAGTTCTTC; j_call: TRBJ2-1; clone_size: few; cdr3_length: 15; v_call: TRBV7-9; d_call: TRBD2
cdr3_aa: CASSFLRGTGESYEQYF; cdr3_nt: TGTGCCAGCAGTTTCCTCAGAGGGACAGGGGAATCCTACGAGCAGTACTTC; j_call: TRBJ2-7; clone_size: few; cdr3_length: 17; v_call: TRBV27; d_call: TRBD1
cdr3_aa: CASSQEGAGRNTEAFF; cdr3_nt: TGCGCCAGCAGCCAAGAGGGGGCAGGAAGAAACACTGAAGCTTTCTTT; j_call: TRBJ1-1; clone_size: .; cdr3_length: 16; v_call: TRBV4-3; d_call: .
cdr3_aa: CASRGQKYSNQPQHF; cdr3_nt: TGTGCCAGTAGAGGACAGAAATACTCGAATCAGCCCCAGCATTTT; j_call: TRBJ1-5; clone_size: .; cdr3_length: 15; v_call: TRBV19; d_call: .
cdr3_aa: CAIKAGADTQYF; cdr3_nt: TGTGCCATCAAGGCGGGCGCGGATACGCAGTATTTT; j_call: TRBJ2-3; clone_size: few; cdr3_length: 12; v_call: TRBV10-3; d_call: .
cdr3_aa: CASSSGQPTNYGYTF; cdr3_nt: TGTGCCAGCAGTTCTGGACAGCCGACTAACTATGGCTACACCTTC; j_call: TRBJ1-2; clone_size: .; cdr3_length: 15; v_call: TRBV28; d_call: .
cdr3_aa: CAWSVRGGTGVGSQHF; cdr3_nt: TGTGCCTGGAGTGTACGGGGGGGGACAGGGGTTGGGTCCCAGCATTTT; j_call: TRBJ1-5; clone_size: .; cdr3_length: 16; v_call: TRBV30; d_call: TRBD1
cdr3_aa: CASREDRANYGYTF; cdr3_nt: TGTGCCAGCAGGGAGGACAGGGCCAACTATGGCTACACCTTC; j_call: TRBJ1-2; clone_size: .; cdr3_length: 14; v_call: TRBV2; d_call: TRBD1
cdr3_aa: CASSLAGGYNEQFF; cdr3_nt: TGTGCCAGCTCTCTAGCGGGGGGCTACAATGAGCAGTTCTTC; j_call: TRBJ2-1; clone_size: few; cdr3_length: 14; v_call: TRBV18; d_call: TRBD2
cdr3_aa: CASSRDGLAGSSYEQYF; cdr3_nt: TGCGCCAGCAGCCGAGACGGACTAGCGGGGAGCTCCTACGAGCAGTACTTC; j_call: TRBJ2-7; clone_size: few; cdr3_length: 17; v_call: TRBV5-1; d_call: TRBD2
cdr3_aa: CASSQLPGQGSSPLHF; cdr3_nt: TGCGCCAGCAGCCAACTTCCGGGACAGGGAAGCTCACCCCTCCACTTT; j_call: TRBJ1-6; clone_size: few; cdr3_length: 16; v_call: TRBV4-3; d_call: TRBD1
cdr3_aa: CASSYPLEVSNQPQHF; cdr3_nt: TGTGCCAGCAGTTACCCCCTGGAGGTTAGCAATCAGCCCCAGCATTTT; j_call: TRBJ1-5; clone_size: .; cdr3_length: 16; v_call: TRBV6-6; d_call: .
cdr3_aa: CASSLNSPSGSTDTQYF; cdr3_nt: TGTGCCAGCAGCTTAAATTCGCCTAGCGGGAGCACAGATACGCAGTATTTT; j_call: TRBJ2-3; clone_size: few; cdr3_length: 17; v_call: TRBV7-2; d_call: TRBD2
cdr3_aa: CASSLAGLSTDTQYF; cdr3_nt: TGTGCCAGCAGCTTAGCGGGCCTAAGCACAGATACGCAGTATTTT; j_call: TRBJ2-3; clone_size: .; cdr3_length: 15; v_call: TRBV7-2; d_call: .
cdr3_aa: CASSLTASGNTDTQYF; cdr3_nt: TGTGCCAGCAGCCTTACAGCTAGCGGGAACACAGATACGCAGTATTTT; j_call: TRBJ2-3; clone_size: few; cdr3_length: 16; v_call: TRBV7-3; d_call: TRBD2
cdr3_aa: CRAVAGDSEAFF; cdr3_nt: TGCAGGGCGGTAGCAGGGGATAGTGAAGCTTTCTTT; j_call: TRBJ1-1; clone_size: few; cdr3_length: 12; v_call: TRBV29-1; d_call: .
cdr3_aa: CASSLGQWTEAFF; cdr3_nt: TGTGCCAGCAGCTTGGGACAGTGGACTGAAGCTTTCTTT; j_call: TRBJ1-1; clone_size: .; cdr3_length: 13; v_call: TRBV11-3; d_call: TRBD1
cdr3_aa: CASSKSQGASYGYTF; cdr3_nt: TGTGCCAGCAGTAAGAGTCAGGGGGCATCCTATGGCTACACCTTC; j_call: TRBJ1-2; clone_size: few; cdr3_length: 15; v_call: TRBV28; d_call: TRBD1
cdr3_aa: CAIRTTGGWNTEAFF; cdr3_nt: TGTGCCATCAGGACAACAGGGGGCTGGAACACTGAAGCTTTCTTT; j_call: TRBJ1-1; clone_size: few; cdr3_length: 15; v_call: TRBV10-3; d_call: TRBD1
cdr3_aa: CASSTGQGQNSPLHF; cdr3_nt: TGTGCCAGCAGCACCGGACAGGGCCAGAATTCACCCCTCCACTTT; j_call: TRBJ1-6; clone_size: .; cdr3_length: 15; v_call: TRBV9; d_call: TRBD1
cdr3_aa: CASSLVGGEKTQYF; cdr3_nt: TGCGCCAGCAGCTTGGTTGGGGGCGAAAAGACCCAGTACTTC; j_call: TRBJ2-5; clone_size: once; cdr3_length: 14; v_call: TRBV5-1; d_call: .
cdr3_aa: CAIRSVSYNEQFF; cdr3_nt: TGTGCCATCCGTAGCGTATCATACAATGAGCAGTTCTTC; j_call: TRBJ2-1; clone_size: few; cdr3_length: 13; v_call: TRBV6-6; d_call: .
cdr3_aa: CASSGLRGENMNTEAFF; cdr3_nt: TGTGCCAGCAGTGGGCTCAGGGGGGAAAACATGAACACTGAAGCTTTCTTT; j_call: TRBJ1-1; clone_size: few; cdr3_length: 17; v_call: TRBV2; d_call: TRBD1
cdr3_aa: CASQDRAYEQYF; cdr3_nt: TGTGCCAGCCAGGACAGGGCCTACGAGCAGTACTTC; j_call: TRBJ2-7; clone_size: few; cdr3_length: 12; v_call: TRBV28; d_call: TRBD1
cdr3_aa: CASSSGTGPYEQYF; cdr3_nt: TGTGCCAGCAGTTCCGGGACAGGGCCCTACGAGCAGTACTTC; j_call: TRBJ2-7; clone_size: few; cdr3_length: 14; v_call: TRBV28; d_call: TRBD1
cdr3_aa: CASSSYSGAPYEQYF; cdr3_nt: TGTGCCAGCAGTAGCTACTCTGGGGCACCTTACGAGCAGTACTTC; j_call: TRBJ2-7; clone_size: few; cdr3_length: 15; v_call: TRBV7-8; d_call: .
cdr3_aa: CASSRQGVTEKLFF; cdr3_nt: TGTGCCAGTAGCCGACAGGGGGTTACCGAAAAACTGTTTTTT; j_call: TRBJ1-4; clone_size: .; cdr3_length: 14; v_call: TRBV19; d_call: TRBD1
cdr3_aa: CASSEQASGNTIYF; cdr3_nt: TGTGCCAGCAGTGAACAAGCCTCTGGAAACACCATATATTTT; j_call: TRBJ1-3; clone_size: .; cdr3_length: 14; v_call: TRBV2; d_call: .
cdr3_aa: CAWTSGTGGELFF; cdr3_nt: TGTGCCTGGACTAGCGGGACGGGCGGGGAGCTGTTTTTT; j_call: TRBJ2-2; clone_size: .; cdr3_length: 13; v_call: TRBV30; d_call: TRBD2